A single T cell receptor (beta chain) is shown here with its context. Its antigen remains unknown. The read finishes 3 residues shy of the CDR3 end, and the germline J gene is used to complete it. The data were taken from a study of T cells in women clearing cervical HPV infection. Points from the study as a whole: TRBV6-7 abundance was lower in cases than controls (roughly 0.11% versus 0.16%). CIN3+ cases had significantly higher TCR repertoire richness than controls, but evenness did not differ.

Measured with immunoSEQ multiplex PCR; TCRdb has only the in-frame clones, and not every one. In total, the table holds fewer than 35,000 clones. Germline V lookup: CDR1 WSHSY, CDR2 SAAADI. After removal of 2 bases from V and 7 bases from J, the junction contained 10 bases not matched to a gene. This CDR3 has 16 residues. The V and J genes are TRBV10-2 and TRBJ2-1; 8 positions agree with TRBD1. This TCR derives from a woman aged 18 to 75 with a cervical HPV16 infection that either progressed to CIN3+ or cleared (not recorded which). Sequencing used blood buffy coat. CDR3 sequence reads: CASSEPRDRWGNEQFF. The sequenced part of the CDR3 DNA is TGCGCCAGCAGTGAGCCCCGGGACAGGTGGGGGAATGAG.